This TCR beta chain was sequenced for a study of blood T cell repertoires in COVID-19. Background on the study: COVID-19 samples, acute and convalescent, were from the United States, Italy and Spain. The analysed material was cDNA or gDNA that came from T cells, B-cell-depleted T cells, or PBMCs.

The germline V gene has CDR1 SNHLY and CDR2 FYNNEI. The V end lost 6 bases, the J end lost 1 base, and 12 bases lay between the germline ends. There are 14 residues in the CDR3. As handled by the study authors: Estimates of nucleated cell counts were drawn from the amplification of reference gene primers. Profiling relied on immunoSEQ multiplex PCR, and the TCRdb table lists in-frame clones only, not all of them. The DNA was the basis for D and trimming; V, J and clone size are from that table. Of over 90,000 clones in the sample, almost 90% were seen once. This sequence originates from a human donor in a cohort sampled during active COVID-19. The chain uses TRBV2 and TRBJ2-5; D may be TRBD1 (6 bases). Sequenced input: peripheral blood. This CDR3 is CASRRDRSQETQYF. The CDR3 nucleotides read TGTGCCAGCAGAAGAGACAGGTCCCAAGAGACCCAGTACTTC.